This TCR beta chain was captured by sequencing in a study of CD8 T cells in Susac syndrome. RNA totalling about 0.5 to 1 ug underwent reverse transcription with random hexamers. An immunoSEQ multiplex PCR generated amplified TCR beta CDR3 products spanning 54 Vbeta and 13 Jbeta. Using its own MiXCR run on the immunoSEQ multiplex PCR reads, TCRdb lists one record per CDR3 protein. There are 200,000 to 250,000 distinct CDR3 sequences in the sample; 94% occur only once, and approximately 0.15% lies in the top ten. Germline CDR1 is SGHDN and CDR2 is FVKESK. Between the trimmed V and J ends, which lost 4 bases and 5 bases, there was a span of 11 bases. This CDR3 has 13 residues. Sequencing of TCR beta covered CD8+ and CD4+ T cells obtained from blood.

The rearrangement uses TRBV14 and TRBJ2-5; no reliable D call. The TCR originated in a human donor with Susac syndrome. Sequencing was done on a sample of CD4+ T cells from PBMCs. For the CDR3, the DNA is TGTGCCAGCAGCCGACAAATCGCGGAGACCCAGTACTTC. Translated, it gives CASSRQIAETQYF.